Listed below are T cell receptor beta chains from one sample, sequenced in a study of somatic mutations in cytotoxic T cells in rheumatoid arthritis. The data were produced by immunoSEQ multiplex PCR, yet TCRdb's version contains in-frame clones alone and is incomplete. The sample holds approximately 4,300 clones, 72% seen once. Input material: CD8+ T cells sorted from blood. These receptors were collected from an adult with rheumatoid arthritis. CDR3s include the opening cysteine and the closing phenylalanine or tryptophan. A D gene is named only where the DNA matches it firmly. Size is omitted from some rows. Given values are once, few, many or a class for expanded clones.

V: TRBV9
D: -
size: -
J: TRBJ2-7
DNA: TGTGCCAGCAGCGTAGGGAACGAGCAGTACTTC
CDR3: CASSVGNEQYF

V: TRBV6-6
D: -
size: few
J: TRBJ2-4
DNA: TGTGCCAGCAGTCCGGCCCCGGACCGAAACATTCAGTACTTC
CDR3: CASSPAPDRNIQYF

V: TRBV7-2
D: TRBD1
size: few
J: TRBJ2-5
DNA: TGTGCCAGCAGCTTAGTGGGGACAGGTATACAAGAGACCCAGTACTTC
CDR3: CASSLVGTGIQETQYF

V: TRBV19
D: -
size: -
J: TRBJ2-1
DNA: TGTGCCAGTAGTATATGGGGGAGCTCCTACAATGAGCAGTTCTTC
CDR3: CASSIWGSSYNEQFF

V: TRBV4-1
D: -
size: -
J: TRBJ2-5
DNA: TGCGCCAGCAGCCAAGTTATAACGGAGACCCAGTACTTC
CDR3: CASSQVITETQYF

V: TRBV5-6
D: -
size: -
J: TRBJ1-4
DNA: TGTGCCAGCAGCTTGGGGCCTGGGGAACTGTTTTTT
CDR3: CASSLGPGELFF

V: TRBV5-5
D: TRBD1
size: once
J: TRBJ1-1
DNA: TGTGCCAGCAGCCCCGTCGGACAGGCCTTCCCTGAAGCTTTCTTT
CDR3: CASSPVGQAFPEAFF

V: TRBV9
D: TRBD2
size: -
J: TRBJ2-1
DNA: TGTGCCAGCAGCCGTAGCGGGGGGATAAATGAGCAGTTCTTC
CDR3: CASSRSGGINEQFF

V: TRBV18
D: -
size: -
J: TRBJ1-6
DNA: TGTGCCAGCTCACCAGACAGGAGCTCCTATAATTCACCCCTCCACTTT
CDR3: CASSPDRSSYNSPLHF

V: TRBV7-8
D: -
size: -
J: TRBJ2-1
DNA: TGTGCCAGCAGGCTAGCTGGCAATGAGCAGTTCTTC
CDR3: CASRLAGNEQFF

V: TRBV4-3
D: -
size: -
J: TRBJ2-5
DNA: TGCGCCAGCAGCCATTCCCCGGACTTTCAAGAGACCCAGTACTTC
CDR3: CASSHSPDFQETQYF

V: TRBV9
D: -
size: -
J: TRBJ2-1
DNA: TGTGCCAGCAGCCTCCGGATGGGGGGGGGCATGGATGGGCAGTTCTTC
CDR3: CASSLRMGGGMDGQFF

V: TRBV7-3
D: -
size: once
J: TRBJ2-5
DNA: TGTGCCAGCAGCTCCTCTGGGGGGGCCGGGGAGACCCAGTACTTC
CDR3: CASSSSGGAGETQYF

V: TRBV7-9
D: -
size: -
J: TRBJ1-4
DNA: TGTGCCAGCAGCCGGAAACGGGAACTGTTTTTT
CDR3: CASSRKRELFF

V: TRBV7-9
D: TRBD2
size: -
J: TRBJ2-3
DNA: TGTGCCAGCAGCACCCGGACTAGCGGGGGAGATACGCAGTATTTT
CDR3: CASSTRTSGGDTQYF

V: TRBV13
D: TRBD1
size: -
J: TRBJ1-4
DNA: TGTGCCAGCAGTTACATTCGGGACAGTAAAGAAAAACTGTTTTTT
CDR3: CASSYIRDSKEKLFF

V: TRBV7-8
D: TRBD1
size: -
J: TRBJ1-2
DNA: TGTGCCAGCAGCTTATCGACAGGGACTGGCTACACCTTC
CDR3: CASSLSTGTGYTF

V: TRBV7-6
D: -
size: few
J: TRBJ2-7
DNA: TGTGCCAGCAGCTGGAGGGGAAGCTACGAGCAGTACTTC
CDR3: CASSWRGSYEQYF

V: TRBV7-9
D: TRBD2
size: -
J: TRBJ2-5
DNA: TGTGCCAGCAGCTTTCCTACTAGCGGGGAGGAGACCCAGTACTTC
CDR3: CASSFPTSGEETQYF

V: TRBV7-9
D: -
size: -
J: TRBJ2-5
DNA: TGTGCCAGCAGGACAGACCGGGAGACCCAGTACTTC
CDR3: CASRTDRETQYF

V: TRBV29-1
D: -
size: -
J: TRBJ2-2
DNA: TGCAGCGTTGAAGACCACGGGGCAGGGGAGGCCGGGGAGCTGTTTTTT
CDR3: CSVEDHGAGEAGELFF

V: TRBV9
D: TRBD1
size: -
J: TRBJ1-6
DNA: TGTGCCAGCAGCGCCATGACAGGGCCGAGTTCGGCCCTCCACTTT
CDR3: CASSAMTGPSSALHF

V: TRBV6-4
D: TRBD2
size: -
J: TRBJ2-7
DNA: TGTGCCAGCGCCCCACAGGCGGCGGGGGTTGCCTACGAGCAGTACTTC
CDR3: CASAPQAAGVAYEQYF

V: TRBV7-2
D: -
size: -
J: TRBJ1-1
DNA: TGTGCCAGCAGCCGTGGGACGCTTGGGAACACTGAAGCTTTCTTT
CDR3: CASSRGTLGNTEAFF

V: TRBV27
D: TRBD2
size: -
J: TRBJ2-2
DNA: TGTGCCAGCAGTCCCGGGACTAGCGGGGCCGGGGAGCTGTTTTTT
CDR3: CASSPGTSGAGELFF

V: TRBV19
D: -
size: few
J: TRBJ2-7
DNA: TGTGCCAGTAGCTCGGCCTACGAGCAGTACTTC
CDR3: CASSSAYEQYF

V: TRBV7-9
D: -
size: -
J: TRBJ1-2
DNA: TGTGCCAGCAGCTCCGGGACGCTCGACTATGGCTACACCTTC
CDR3: CASSSGTLDYGYTF

V: TRBV9
D: -
size: -
J: TRBJ1-6
DNA: TGTGCCAGCAGCGTAGAATTAGGTATCAAGCCTAATTCACCCCTCCACTTT
CDR3: CASSVELGIKPNSPLHF